The next 15 T cell receptor beta chains were all read from a single sample in a study of graft-versus-host responses after intestinal transplantation. Method: immunoSEQ multiplex PCR; TCRdb's copy keeps in-frame clones and lacks some. Found here are 14,000 or so clones, 33% of them singletons; the top ten hold under 7.5%. This material consisted of alloreactive CD4+ T cells from a mixed lymphocyte reaction culture, taken before intestinal transplant. Subset defined: CFSE-low proliferating T cells sorted from approximately six-day pre-transplant mixed lymphocyte reaction (GvH or HvG direction). The receptors derive from a human patient who received an intestinal transplant.

This rearrangement joins TRBV19 to TRBJ1-5; no clear D. Per the germline V gene, CDR1 is LNHDA and CDR2 is SQIVND (reference sequence). V lost 3 bases, J lost 5 bases, and 14 bases lay in between. This CDR3 comprises 15 residues. CDR3 sequence reads: CASSIHQYLDQPQHF. Written as DNA, the CDR3 is TGTGCCAGTAGTATCCACCAGTATCTGGATCAGCCCCAGCATTTT.

This clone was observed a few times. This chain connects TRBV7-9 to TRBJ2-3; 7 bases fit TRBD2. The CDR3 is made up of 15 amino acids. Germline CDR1 SEHNR, CDR2 FQNEAQ (reference sequence). V lost 7 bases and J lost 1; bases outside the gene matches: 8. The DNA for the CDR3 is TGTGCCAGCACCGAGGGGCTAGCGGGCACAGATACGCAGTATTTT. Residues: CASTEGLAGTDTQYF.

This clone appeared a few times. This chain links TRBV4-1 with TRBJ1-5; tentative D call: TRBD1 (5 bases). The CDR3 consists of 14 residues. The V end lost 3 bases, the J end lost 4 bases, and 10 bases lay between the germline ends. CDR1 is MGHRA, CDR2 YSYEKL, per germline. CDR3 sequence (DNA): TGCGCCAGCAGCCACCCCGGGGGGAATCAGCCCCAGCATTTT. Protein: CASSHPGGNQPQHF.

The chain combines TRBV18 with TRBJ1-4; TRBD1 agrees at 9 bases. This CDR3 spans 15 amino acids. J lost 10 bases, V lost 3 bases, and 9 bases had no gene match. CDR1 is KGHSH and CDR2 is LQKENI in the germline V gene. CDR3 in DNA: TGTGCCAGCTCACCCCGACAGGGGGTAGGAGGAAAACTGTTTTTT. Protein: CASSPRQGVGGKLFF.

Judged by abundance, this clone is medium-sized. The gene calls are TRBV18 and TRBJ1-5; D unclear. CDR1 is KGHSH and CDR2 is LQKENI in the germline V gene. V was cut by 2 bases and J by 5 bases, with 7 bases left in between. The CDR3 contains 13 residues. CDR3 nucleotide sequence: TGTGCCAGCTCACCAAGACTAGATCAGCCCCAGCATTTT. Translating gives CASSPRLDQPQHF.

By share of the sample, this clone is medium-sized (0.01 to 0.1%). The V gene is TRBV4-2, the J gene TRBJ2-7, with D unclear. V shed 0 bases and J shed 1 base, with 7 bases lying between them. The germline CDR1 and CDR2 sequences are LGHNA and YNFKEQ. This CDR3 contains 14 residues. The CDR3 loop reads CASSQERISYEQYF. CDR3 nucleotide sequence: TGTGCCAGCAGCCAAGAGAGAATTTCCTACGAGCAGTACTTC.

CDR3 bases: TGTGCCAGCAGTTACAGTTCCTACGAGCAGTACTTC. Amino acid sequence: CASSYSSYEQYF. V gene TRBV6-5 combines with J gene TRBJ2-7; the D is unclear. Trimming stripped 2 bases from V and 1 base from J, with 3 bases between. CDR3 size: 12 residues. Germline V CDR1 and CDR2: MNHEY, SVGAGI.

In its sample, this clone was seen a few times. V is TRBV4-1 and J is TRBJ1-1; D gene uncertain. The CDR3 is 14 residues long. Trimming stripped 0 bases from V and 5 bases from J, with 10 bases between. Germline loops: CDR1 MGHRA, CDR2 YSYEKL. The CDR3 sequence is CASSQDLGLTEAFF. DNA for the CDR3: TGCGCCAGCAGCCAAGATTTAGGGTTAACTGAAGCTTTCTTT.

This clone appeared a few times. V usage is TRBV2 and J usage is TRBJ2-7, with TRBD1 as a possible D gene (8 bases). V lost 7 bases and J lost 0, with 16 bases in between. The CDR3 sequence is 15 residues long. Germline V lookup: CDR1 SNHLY, CDR2 FYNNEI. The CDR3 sequence: CASTQRDRTSYEQYF. In DNA form, the CDR3 reads TGTGCCAGCACCCAGCGGGACAGGACCTCCTACGAGCAGTACTTC.

A few counts support this clone. The chain joins TRBV29-1 to TRBJ1-5, with D possibly TRBD1 on 6 matching bases. Germline assignment: CDR1 SQVTM and CDR2 ANQGSEA. The CDR3 totals 14 residues. Trimming cost V 7 bases and J 3 bases, with 16 bases left between them. CDR3 region: CSAQLGGFNQPQHF. Written as DNA, the CDR3 is TGCAGCGCCCAACTAGGGGGGTTCAATCAGCCCCAGCATTTT.

The V gene is TRBV9, the J gene TRBJ2-4; no firm D call. The CDR3 covers 13 residues. Germline-derived CDR1 and CDR2 are SGDLS and YYNGEE. V dropped 3 bases and J dropped 9 bases, with 13 bases sitting between them. CDR3 residues: CASSANPSVIQYF. As DNA, the CDR3 is TGTGCCAGCAGCGCGAACCCGAGCGTCATTCAGTACTTC.

J is TRBJ2-7 and V is TRBV4-3; D is possibly TRBD2 (5 bases). This CDR3 has 15 residues. The germline V and J ends were trimmed by 0 bases and 1 base, with 10 bases remaining between them. Looked up from germline, CDR1 is LGHNA and CDR2 is YSLEER. The CDR3 loop reads CASSQDPGGSYEQYF. The CDR3 nucleotides are TGCGCCAGCAGCCAAGATCCCGGCGGGTCCTACGAGCAGTACTTC.

The chain uses TRBV18 and TRBJ2-3; D gene uncertain. The V gene lost 2 bases and the J gene lost 0 bases, with 9 bases spanning the gap. Germline V lookup: CDR1 KGHSH, CDR2 LQKENI. This CDR3 contains 15 residues. CDR3: CASSPATASTDTQYF. The CDR3 DNA reads TGTGCCAGCTCACCAGCGACGGCTAGCACAGATACGCAGTATTTT.

V usage is TRBV7-6 and J usage is TRBJ1-1; weak D call: TRBD1 (5 bases). Trimming removed 5 bases from V and 5 bases from J, with 18 bases in between. Germline CDR1 and CDR2: SGHVS and FNYEAQ. The length of the CDR3 is 15 residues. Here the CDR3 reads CASSLLQGSGTEAFF. The CDR3 nucleotides are TGTGCCAGCAGCCTCCTCCAGGGTAGTGGTACTGAAGCTTTCTTT.

The chain joins TRBV28 to TRBJ1-5; 7 bases agree with TRBD1. Germline lookup yields CDR1 MDHEN and CDR2 SYDVKM. The CDR3 contains 16 residues. V lost 6 bases and J lost 6; bases outside the gene matches: 14. The CDR3 nucleotides read TGTGCCAGCAGACCAACAGGGGTGGGGATCACTCAGCCCCAGCATTTT. Amino acids: CASRPTGVGITQPQHF.